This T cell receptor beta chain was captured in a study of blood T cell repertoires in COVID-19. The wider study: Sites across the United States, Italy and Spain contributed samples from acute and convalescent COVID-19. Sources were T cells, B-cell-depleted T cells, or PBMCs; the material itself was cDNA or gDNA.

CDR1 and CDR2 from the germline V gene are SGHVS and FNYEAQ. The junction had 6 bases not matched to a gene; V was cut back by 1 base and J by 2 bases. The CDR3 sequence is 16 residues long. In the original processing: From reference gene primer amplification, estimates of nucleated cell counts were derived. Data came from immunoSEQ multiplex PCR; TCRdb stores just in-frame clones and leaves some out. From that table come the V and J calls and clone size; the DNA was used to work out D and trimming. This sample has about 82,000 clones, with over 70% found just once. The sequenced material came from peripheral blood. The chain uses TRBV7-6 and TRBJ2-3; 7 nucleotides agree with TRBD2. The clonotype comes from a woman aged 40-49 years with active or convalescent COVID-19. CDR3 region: CASSLGGDYSTDTQYF. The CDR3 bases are TGTGCCAGCAGCTTAGGTGGGGACTACTCCACAGATACGCAGTATTTT. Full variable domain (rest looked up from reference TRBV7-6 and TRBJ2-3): GAGVSQSPRYKVTKRGQDVALRCDPISGHVSLYWYRQALGQGPEFLTYFNYEAQQDKSGLPNDRFSAERPEGSISTLTIQRTEQRDSAMYRCASSLGGDYSTDTQYFGPGTRLTVL.